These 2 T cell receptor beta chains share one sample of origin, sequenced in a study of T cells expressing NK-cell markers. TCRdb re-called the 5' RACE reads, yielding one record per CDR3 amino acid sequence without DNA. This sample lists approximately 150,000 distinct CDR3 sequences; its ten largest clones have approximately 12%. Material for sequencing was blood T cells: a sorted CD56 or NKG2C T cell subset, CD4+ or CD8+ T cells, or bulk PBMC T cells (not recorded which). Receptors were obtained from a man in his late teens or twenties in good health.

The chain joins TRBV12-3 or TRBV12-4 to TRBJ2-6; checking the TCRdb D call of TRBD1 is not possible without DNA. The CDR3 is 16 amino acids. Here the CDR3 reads CASSPQTAAGANVLTF.

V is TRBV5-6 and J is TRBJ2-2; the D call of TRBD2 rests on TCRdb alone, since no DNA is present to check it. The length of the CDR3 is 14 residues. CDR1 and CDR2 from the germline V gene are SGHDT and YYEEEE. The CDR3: CASSLVGAGGELFF.